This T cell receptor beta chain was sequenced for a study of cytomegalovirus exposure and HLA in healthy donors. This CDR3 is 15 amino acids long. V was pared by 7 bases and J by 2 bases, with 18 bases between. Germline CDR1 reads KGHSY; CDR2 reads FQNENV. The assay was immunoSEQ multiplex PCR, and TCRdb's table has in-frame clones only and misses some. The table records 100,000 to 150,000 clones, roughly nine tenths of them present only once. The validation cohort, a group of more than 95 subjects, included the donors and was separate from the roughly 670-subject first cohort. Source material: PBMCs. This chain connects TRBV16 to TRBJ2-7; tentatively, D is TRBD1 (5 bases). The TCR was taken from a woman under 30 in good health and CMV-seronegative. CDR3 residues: CASTQGSGATYEQYF. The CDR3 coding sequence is TGTGCCAGCACCCAGGGAAGTGGGGCGACCTACGAGCAGTACTTC.